Listed below are T cell receptor beta chains from one sample, sequenced in a study of blood T cells in healthy people across ages. TCRdb independently ran MiXCR on the 5' RACE reads; one entry per CDR3 protein. This sample yields about 680,000 distinct CDR3 sequences, of which 45% to 50% are seen a single time; under 35% belongs to the top ten. The sample consisted of blood. The receptors stem from a woman in her sixties in good health. Both conserved end residues are part of each CDR3. Each record gives: V gene, J gene, clone size, CDR3 length, CDR3 protein. The listing skips clone size in some rows; elsewhere it reads once, few, many or a size class.

TRBV20-1	TRBJ2-3	few	13	CSARGPYTDTQYF
TRBV5-1	TRBJ2-5	few	16	CASSLELAGGEETQYF
TRBV7-2	TRBJ1-5	.	16	CASSLVSSVGNQPQHF
TRBV28	TRBJ1-5	few	13	CASRTAGNQPQHF
TRBV2	TRBJ2-7	many	14	CASSERGSLYEQYF
TRBV6-5	TRBJ2-1	.	16	CASRRGGLATCNEQFF
TRBV2	TRBJ2-7	many	14	CASNTVAGESEQYF
TRBV7-3	TRBJ2-1	.	15	CASSLLAGSYNEQFF
TRBV12-3/TRBV12-4	TRBJ1-2	few	13	CASSLVSSYGYTF
TRBV6-5	TRBJ1-1	.	14	CASSYSGGLTEAFF
TRBV10-3	TRBJ2-7	.	16	CAITVGLAGEPNEQYF
TRBV7-2	TRBJ1-1	many	16	CASSLPPWGGVPEAFF
TRBV7-9	TRBJ2-7	.	15	CASSLVQTGRHEQYF
TRBV20-1	TRBJ2-5	.	13	CSAQGGKQETQYF
TRBV7-9	TRBJ2-1	few	15	CASSLRGGLIDEQFF
TRBV4-3	TRBJ2-1	few	12	CASSPLDGEQFF
TRBV14	TRBJ2-4	few	16	CASSQGPTGGKNIQYF
TRBV11-2	TRBJ2-3	.	15	CASSRPPTSTDTQYF